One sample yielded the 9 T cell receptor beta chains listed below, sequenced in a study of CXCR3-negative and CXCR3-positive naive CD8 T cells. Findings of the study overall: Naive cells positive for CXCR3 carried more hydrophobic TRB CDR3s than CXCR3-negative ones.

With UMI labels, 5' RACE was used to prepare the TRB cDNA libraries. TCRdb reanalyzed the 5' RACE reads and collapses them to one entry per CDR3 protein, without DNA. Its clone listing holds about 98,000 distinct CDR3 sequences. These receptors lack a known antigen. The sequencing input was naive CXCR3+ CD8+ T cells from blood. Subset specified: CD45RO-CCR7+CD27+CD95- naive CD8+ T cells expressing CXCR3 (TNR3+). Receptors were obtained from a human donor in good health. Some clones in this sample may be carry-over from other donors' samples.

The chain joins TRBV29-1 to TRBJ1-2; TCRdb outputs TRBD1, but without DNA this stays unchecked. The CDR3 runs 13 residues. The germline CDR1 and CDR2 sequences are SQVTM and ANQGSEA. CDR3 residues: CSVEVGGAVGYTF. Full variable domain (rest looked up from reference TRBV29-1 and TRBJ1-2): SAVISQKPSRDICQRGTSLTIQCQVDSQVTMMFWYRQQPGQSLTLIATANQGSEATYESGFVIDKFPISRPNLTFSTLTVSNMSPEDSSIYLCSVEVGGAVGYTFGSGTRLTVV.

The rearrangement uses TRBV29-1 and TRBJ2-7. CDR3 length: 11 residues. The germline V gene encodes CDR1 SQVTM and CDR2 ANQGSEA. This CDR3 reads CSVVLGNEQYF.

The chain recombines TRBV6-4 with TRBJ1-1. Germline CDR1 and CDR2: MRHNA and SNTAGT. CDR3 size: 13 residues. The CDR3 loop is CASSEGMGTEAFF.

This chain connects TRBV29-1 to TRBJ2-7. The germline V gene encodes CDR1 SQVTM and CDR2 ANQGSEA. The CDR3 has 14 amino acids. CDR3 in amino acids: CSVERPGSPYEQYF.

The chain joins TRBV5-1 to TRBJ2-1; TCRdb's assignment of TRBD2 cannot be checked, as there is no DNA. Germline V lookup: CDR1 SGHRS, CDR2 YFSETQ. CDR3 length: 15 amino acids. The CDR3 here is CASSLPLSRRDEQFF.

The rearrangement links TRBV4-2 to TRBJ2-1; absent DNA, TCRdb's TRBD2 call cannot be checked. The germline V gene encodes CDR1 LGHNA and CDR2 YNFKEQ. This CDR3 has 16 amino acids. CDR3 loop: CASSQDLGGFEGEQFF.

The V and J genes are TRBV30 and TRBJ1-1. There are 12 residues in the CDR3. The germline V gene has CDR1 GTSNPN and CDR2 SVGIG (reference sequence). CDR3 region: CAWSSIQTEAFF.

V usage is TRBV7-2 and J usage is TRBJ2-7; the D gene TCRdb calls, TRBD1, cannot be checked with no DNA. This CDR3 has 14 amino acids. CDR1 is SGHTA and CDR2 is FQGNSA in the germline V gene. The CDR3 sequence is CASSSDRGTYEQYF.

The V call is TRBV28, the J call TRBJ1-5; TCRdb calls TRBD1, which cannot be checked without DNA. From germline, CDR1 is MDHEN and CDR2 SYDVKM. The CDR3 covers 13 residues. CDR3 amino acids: CASSPLGGQPQHF.